One sample yielded the 31 T cell receptor beta chains listed below, sequenced in a study of blood T cell repertoires in COVID-19. Only in-frame clones appear in the TCRdb table, and some are missing; sequencing was by immunoSEQ multiplex PCR. The sample carries 200,000 or so clones, around 86% recorded once. Sample: PBMCs or T cells enriched from blood (not recorded which). The receptors here all came from a woman aged 40 to 50 with acute COVID-19.

This sequence joins TRBV2 and TRBJ2-7; possibly TRBD2 for D (5 bases). This CDR3 is 13 amino acids long. The V end lost 1 base, the J end lost 5 bases, and 9 bases lay between the germline ends. CDR1 is SNHLY and CDR2 is FYNNEI in the germline V gene. The CDR3 nucleotides read TGTGCCAGCAGTGAAGACGGACTGAACGAGCAGTACTTC. Translating gives CASSEDGLNEQYF.

This clone has only one observation. The rearrangement links TRBV7-9 to TRBJ2-7, with D hard to call. The V gene lost 5 bases and the J gene lost 1 base, with 3 bases spanning the gap. This CDR3 comprises 11 residues. Per the germline V gene, CDR1 is SEHNR and CDR2 is FQNEAQ (reference sequence). The CDR3 sequence: CASSHSYEQYF. The CDR3 coding sequence is TGTGCCAGCAGCCATTCCTACGAGCAGTACTTC.

The genes are TRBV27 and TRBJ2-1, with 10 bases that match TRBD1. Germline loops: CDR1 MNHEY, CDR2 SMNVEV (reference sequence). CDR3 length equals 17 residues. V gave up 3 bases and J gave up 2 bases; unmatched junction bases: 7. Here the CDR3 DNA reads TGTGCCAGCAGTTTCAAGACAGGGGGCATCGCCTACAATGAGCAGTTCTTC. Its protein is CASSFKTGGIAYNEQFF.

V usage is TRBV29-1 and J usage is TRBJ2-1; D is perhaps TRBD1 (6 bases). Germline V gives CDR1 SQVTM, CDR2 ANQGSEA. Between the trimmed V and J ends, which lost 5 bases and 8 bases, there was a span of 22 bases. The length of the CDR3 is 15 residues. CDR3 DNA sequence: TGCAGCGTTAAGGAAGAGGGCAGGGGTTACGATGAGCAGTTCTTC. Encoded protein: CSVKEEGRGYDEQFF.

Concerning this clone itself: The junction departs from germline at one end; a sequencing error may be responsible. The CDR3 coding sequence is TGTGCCAGCACCCAACGGACAGGTTCTGGAAACACCATATATTTT. Amino acids: CASTQRTGSGNTIYF. This sequence joins TRBV3-1 (or the pseudogene TRBV3-2) and TRBJ1-3, with 7 positions matching TRBD1. Germline V gene data show CDR1 as LGHDT and CDR2 as YNNKEL (reference sequence). The CDR3 has 15 residues.

The J gene is TRBJ1-1, the V gene TRBV10-3; D might be TRBD1 (5 bases). Germline V gives CDR1 ENHRY, CDR2 SYGVKD. Trimming cost V 10 bases and J 2 bases, with 14 bases left between them. This CDR3 has 13 amino acids. In DNA form, the CDR3 reads TGTGCCACCCGGGGACTGCCCAACACTGAAGCTTTCTTT. This translates into CATRGLPNTEAFF.

This clone appeared a few times. This chain joins TRBV29-1 and TRBJ2-2, with D tentatively TRBD2 (7 bases). V was pared by 1 base and J by 3 bases, with 15 bases between. This CDR3 contains 16 residues. Germline V gene sequence: CDR1 SQVTM, CDR2 ANQGSEA. The CDR3 region has the DNA TGCAGCGTTGAAGCACAGGGAGGGCGGGACACCGGGGAGCTGTTTTTT. Protein sequence: CSVEAQGGRDTGELFF.

The genes are TRBV19 and TRBJ2-1; 8 bases align to TRBD2. Germline-derived CDR1 and CDR2 are LNHDA and SQIVND (reference sequence). V gave up 6 bases and J gave up 3 bases; unmatched junction bases: 4. The CDR3 is 14 amino acids. The CDR3 spells CASRVRGGYNEQFF. DNA of the CDR3: TGTGCCAGTAGGGTTCGGGGGGGCTACAATGAGCAGTTCTTC.

V and J are TRBV4-3 and TRBJ1-2, with D possibly being TRBD1 (5 bases). Germline V CDR1 and CDR2: LGHNA, YSLEER. The CDR3 has 17 residues. V gave up 0 bases and J gave up 7 bases, with 21 bases separating them. In DNA, the CDR3 is TGCGCCAGCAGCCAAGATTTAGGGACTTGGGAGAAGGGTGGCTACACCTTC. This encodes CASSQDLGTWEKGGYTF.

The chain recombines TRBV3-1 (or the pseudogene TRBV3-2) with TRBJ2-7; 7 positions match TRBD2. Unmatched junction bases numbered 4, after V lost 3 bases and J lost 2 bases. Germline lookup yields CDR1 LGHDT and CDR2 YNNKEL (reference sequence). This CDR3 has 14 amino acids. CDR3 sequence: CASSHGGGTYEQYF. DNA of the CDR3: TGTGCCAGCAGCCATGGCGGGGGTACCTACGAGCAGTACTTC.

This clone has ten or more counts. The chain combines TRBV14 with TRBJ2-2; 7 positions match TRBD2. This CDR3 has 15 amino acids. Germline V lookup: CDR1 SGHDN, CDR2 FVKESK. V gave up 1 base and J gave up 5 bases; unmatched junction bases: 4. The chain's CDR3 is CASSQGGGGTGELFF. In DNA, the CDR3 is TGTGCCAGCAGCCAAGGCGGGGGAGGAACCGGGGAGCTGTTTTTT.

This rearrangement joins TRBV12-5 to TRBJ2-5; 8 nucleotides agree with TRBD1. CDR1 LGHNT and CDR2 FRNRAP come from the germline V gene. J gave up 3 bases and V 0 bases, and 9 bases lay outside the gene matches. The CDR3 contains 17 residues. This CDR3 reads CASGLVGWPGGEETQYF. The CDR3 DNA is TGTGCTAGTGGTTTGGTAGGGTGGCCAGGGGGCGAAGAGACCCAGTACTTC.

This clone was counted a single time. The V gene is TRBV10-2, the J gene TRBJ2-3, with 9 bases matching TRBD2. J gave up 0 bases and V 8 bases, and 3 bases lay outside the gene matches. CDR3 size: 14 residues. From germline, CDR1 is WSHSY and CDR2 SAAADI. CDR3 DNA sequence: TGCGCCAGCGCCCTAGCGGGGAGCACAGATACGCAGTATTTT. It yields the protein CASALAGSTDTQYF.

The chain is built from TRBV4-1 and TRBJ1-1, with D possibly being TRBD1 (5 bases). Looked up from germline, CDR1 is MGHRA and CDR2 is YSYEKL. Between the trimmed V and J ends, which lost 2 bases and 0 bases, there was a span of 10 bases. The CDR3 loop spans 15 amino acids. The CDR3 sequence is CASSQHAGLNTEAFF. CDR3 bases: TGCGCCAGCAGCCAACATGCAGGGCTGAACACTGAAGCTTTCTTT.

The chain joins TRBV6-4 to TRBJ1-5; tentative D call: TRBD1 (6 bases). Germline V CDR1 and CDR2: MRHNA, SNTAGT. V shed 8 bases and J shed 0 bases, with 8 bases lying between them. The CDR3 consists of 13 residues. The CDR3 DNA follows: TGTGCCAGCGCAGGGGATAGCAATCAGCCCCAGCATTTT. This gives the protein CASAGDSNQPQHF.

V is TRBV10-3 and J is TRBJ2-7; the D is unclear. Germline CDR1 and CDR2: ENHRY and SYGVKD. The CDR3 spans 14 residues. Trimming removed 0 bases from V and 6 bases from J, with 12 bases in between. The CDR3 bases are TGTGCCATCAGTGAGTCGAATAGCCCCGGCGAGCAGTACTTC. This codes for CAISESNSPGEQYF.

V usage is TRBV15 and J usage is TRBJ1-3, with no clear D. Trimming stripped 0 bases from V and 2 bases from J, with 8 bases between. The CDR3 length is 15 residues. Germline CDR1 is LNHNV and CDR2 is YYDKDF (reference sequence). The DNA of the CDR3 is TGTGCCACCAGCAGAGATCAGACAACTGGAAACACCATATATTTT. Protein sequence: CATSRDQTTGNTIYF. Full variable domain (remainder filled in from reference TRBV15 and TRBJ1-3): DAMVIQNPRYQVTQFGKPVTLSCSQTLNHNVMYWYQQKSSQAPKLLFHYYDKDFNNEADTPDNFQSRRPNTSFCFLDIRSPGLGDTAMYLCATSRDQTTGNTIYFGEGSWLTVV.

The rearrangement joins TRBV5-1 to TRBJ1-2; 10 bases line up with TRBD1. V was clipped by 3 bases and J by 8 bases; unmatched bases: 4. CDR1 is SGHRS, CDR2 YFSETQ, per germline. The CDR3 is made up of 13 amino acids. The chain's CDR3 is CASSSDRGKGYTF. CDR3 bases: TGCGCCAGCAGCTCGGACAGGGGGAAAGGCTACACCTTC.

The rearrangement joins TRBV21-1 to TRBJ2-7; whether TRBD1, the table's D call, matches the DNA was not checked. TRBV21-1 is a pseudogene segment. The CDR3 totals 15 residues. CDR3 loop: CASSGHQGSSYEQYV. CDR3 sequence (DNA): TGTGCCAGCAGCGGTCACCAGGGAAGCTCCTACGAGCAGTACGTC.

The gene calls are TRBV25-1 and TRBJ2-2, with a weak D call TRBD1 (5 bases). CDR3 size: 12 residues. V lost 7 bases to trimming and J lost 8 bases, with 11 bases between them. Germline CDR1 MGHDK, CDR2 SYGVNS. The CDR3 region is CASTHGAGELFF. The DNA for the CDR3 is TGTGCCAGCACACATGGGGCGGGGGAGCTGTTTTTT.

The chain uses TRBV9 and TRBJ2-1; 9 bases match TRBD1. V shed 4 bases, J shed 5 bases, and the junction held 7 bases outside the gene matches. The CDR3 extends over 15 amino acids. Per the germline V gene, CDR1 is SGDLS and CDR2 is YYNGEE. Here the CDR3 DNA reads TGTGCCAGCAGCACCCGGGACAGGGACCACAATGAGCAGTTCTTC. Its translation: CASSTRDRDHNEQFF.

This chain uses TRBV19 with TRBJ2-3; 8 bases agree with TRBD1. The V gene's germline CDR1 is LNHDA and CDR2 SQIVND (reference sequence). CDR3 size: 12 residues. Unmatched junction bases numbered 6, after V lost 6 bases and J lost 10 bases. The CDR3 nucleotides read TGTGCCAGTAGCCCATCCAGGGGGCCGCAGTATTTT. It specifies CASSPSRGPQYF.

The gene calls are TRBV7-2 and TRBJ1-2, with 8 bases lining up with TRBD1. Trimming at V came to 2 bases and at J to 6 bases, leaving 2 bases not matched to a gene. Germline CDR1 SGHTA, CDR2 FQGNSA. The CDR3 has 13 residues. Here the CDR3 DNA reads TGTGCCAGCAGCTTACCGACAGGGGATGGCTACACCTTC. The encoded protein is CASSLPTGDGYTF.

The rearrangement links TRBV30 to TRBJ2-7; perhaps TRBD2 as D (6 bases). Trimming removed 0 bases at V and 6 bases at J, with 12 bases between. Germline loops: CDR1 GTSNPN, CDR2 SVGIG (reference sequence). This CDR3 is 13 amino acids long. The CDR3 is CAWSVGGAGEQYV. CDR3 DNA sequence: TGTGCCTGGAGTGTAGGCGGGGCGGGCGAGCAGTACGTC.

The chain has TRBV2 and TRBJ2-7; D is ambiguous. The CDR3 covers 14 residues. Germline CDR1 reads SNHLY; CDR2 reads FYNNEI. V lost 3 bases, J lost 4 bases, and 13 bases lay in between. CDR3 in amino acids: CASSERLASYEQYV. The CDR3 DNA is TGTGCCAGCAGTGAGCGACTCGCAAGTTACGAGCAGTACGTC.

V usage is TRBV5-1 and J usage is TRBJ2-5, with TRBD2 as a possible D gene (5 bases). Trimming stripped 4 bases from V and 0 bases from J, with 16 bases between. The length of the CDR3 is 16 residues. CDR1 is SGHRS, CDR2 YFSETQ, per germline. The CDR3 sequence is CASSRGTSDHQETQYF. The CDR3 region has the DNA TGCGCCAGCAGCCGGGGTACCTCGGACCACCAAGAGACCCAGTACTTC.

The chain has TRBV6-5 and TRBJ2-1; 10 nucleotides align to TRBD2. From germline, CDR1 is MNHEY and CDR2 SVGAGI. V shed 6 bases and J 10 bases; nucleotides not matched to a gene: 9. The CDR3 length is 14 residues. The CDR3 DNA sequence: TGTGCCAGCAGCAAAACTAGCGGGGTCCGGGAGCAGTTCTTC. Its translation: CASSKTSGVREQFF.

The V and J genes are TRBV6-1 and TRBJ1-4, with 8 bases lining up with TRBD1. The V segment lost 3 bases and the J segment 2 bases; nucleotides outside the gene matches: 2. Germline V CDR1 and CDR2: MNHNS, SASEGT. The CDR3 runs to 15 residues. The CDR3 DNA sequence: TGTGCCAGCAGTGACAGGGGGCACACTAATGAAAAACTGTTTTTT. Translated, it gives CASSDRGHTNEKLFF.

CDR3 bases: TGTGCCAGCAGTTCACCAGGGGACAGTTCACCCCTCCACTTT. Translating it yields CASSSPGDSSPLHF. The chain couples TRBV28 to TRBJ1-6, with 7 bases identical to TRBD1. This CDR3 has 14 residues. V lost 4 bases, J lost 9 bases, and 6 bases stayed unmatched. Germline assignment: CDR1 MDHEN and CDR2 SYDVKM.

J is TRBJ2-1 and V is TRBV13; no clear D. Deletions cut 3 bases from V and 8 bases from J, with 8 bases between. This CDR3 comprises 12 residues. Germline-derived CDR1 and CDR2 are PRHDT and FYEKMQ (reference sequence). The CDR3 DNA sequence: TGTGCCAGCAGCTTCATTAGAGATGAGCAGTTCTTC. Translated, it gives CASSFIRDEQFF.

This sequence joins TRBV12-3 or TRBV12-4 and TRBJ1-1; D perhaps matches TRBD1 (6 bases). The CDR3 totals 13 residues. V lost 6 bases and J 1 base, leaving 9 bases between the germline ends. The CDR3 reads CASSWGQNTEAFF. The CDR3 nucleotides are TGTGCCAGCAGCTGGGGACAGAACACTGAAGCTTTCTTT.